This TCR beta chain was sequenced in a study of blood T cell repertoires in COVID-19. The wider study: The United States, Italy and Spain provided the acute and convalescent COVID-19 samples.

The CDR3 runs to 14 residues. In germline, CDR1 is SGHRS, CDR2 YFSETQ. As concerns this clone: One junction end disagrees with the germline gene, perhaps due to a read error.

Here immunoSEQ multiplex PCR was the method, and the copy in TCRdb shows in-frame clones only, minus some. The top ten hold roughly 28% of the sample, which has 170,000 or so clones, approximately 79% seen once. This TCR derives from a woman in her 70s with acute or convalescent COVID-19. The sequencing sample was made of peripheral blood. The chain employs TRBV5-1 and TRBJ2-7; a possible D gene is TRBD1 (6 bases). The CDR3 nucleotides read TGCGCCAGCAGCTTGCAGGGGCTTGAGGAAACCCGGCACTTC. Its protein product is CASSLQGLEETRHF. The entire variable domain, with the rest obtained from reference TRBV5-1 and TRBJ2-7, is as follows: KAGVTQTPRYLIKTRGQQVTLSCSPISGHRSVSWYQQTPGQGLQFLFEYFSETQRNKGNFPGRFSGRQFSNSRSEMNVSTLELGDSALYLCASSLQGLEETRHFGPGTRLTVT.